These 32 T cell receptor beta chains originate from one sample sequenced in a study of shared T cell receptors in the human thymus. This table comes from immunoSEQ multiplex PCR, and its TCRdb copy is limited to in-frame clones, with some not included. Among hundreds of thousands of clones, roughly 94% were seen once, and the ten largest hold roughly 0.02%. Sequencing was done on a sample of thymocytes. The receptors were sampled from a human donor.

This rearrangement joins TRBV7-3 to TRBJ2-7; 7 bases fit TRBD1. V lost 0 bases, J lost 4 bases, and 6 bases stayed unmatched. The V gene's germline CDR1 is SGHTA and CDR2 FQGTGA. This CDR3 region has 15 residues. Written as DNA, the CDR3 is TGTGCCAGCAGCTTAACTACAGGGGCGAGTTACGAGCAGTACTTC. This gives the protein CASSLTTGASYEQYF.

The chain joins TRBV21-1 to TRBJ2-3; the D call of TRBD2 is as the table states it, not checked on the DNA. TRBV21-1 is deemed a pseudogene. The CDR3 loop spans 14 amino acids. CDR3 region: CASPQDSGSDTQYF. CDR3 DNA sequence: TGTGCCAGCCCCCAGGATAGCGGGTCAGATACGCAGTATTTT.

This chain connects TRBV28 to TRBJ1-5; 7 nucleotides line up with TRBD1. Losses at the gene ends were 5 bases for V and 5 bases for J; bases not matched to a gene: 9. The CDR3 runs 15 residues. CDR1 is MDHEN and CDR2 is SYDVKM in the germline V gene. DNA for the CDR3: TGTGCCAGCAGTCGACAGGGCAGGACGGATCAGCCCCAGCATTTT. Translated: CASSRQGRTDQPQHF. The whole variable domain, remainder taken from reference TRBV28 and TRBJ1-5, is DVKVTQSSRYLVKRTGEKVFLECVQDMDHENMFWYRQDPGLGLRLIYFSYDVKMKEKGDIPEGYSVSREKKERFSLILESASTNQTSMYLCASSRQGRTDQPQHFGDGTRLSIL.

This chain uses TRBV27 with TRBJ2-5; D is uncertain. The length of the CDR3 is 13 residues. Germline V gene data show CDR1 as MNHEY and CDR2 as SMNVEV (reference sequence). The V gene lost 1 base and the J gene lost 2 bases, with 5 bases spanning the gap. The CDR3 region has the DNA TGTGCCAGCAGTTTATTGGGTCAAGAGACCCAGTACTTC. Translation gives CASSLLGQETQYF.

This chain uses TRBV7-6 with TRBJ2-2, with 11 nucleotides matching TRBD1. The V gene end was trimmed by 5 bases and the J gene end by 5 bases; junction bases not matched to a gene: 7. Germline CDR1 reads SGHVS; CDR2 reads FNYEAQ. This CDR3 contains 16 residues. The CDR3 bases are TGTGCCAGCAGCAAAGGGACAGGGGGATTGACCGGGGAGCTGTTTTTT. Translation: CASSKGTGGLTGELFF.

The CDR3 reads CASSYSNANYGYTF. The DNA of the CDR3 is TGTGCCAGCAGTTACTCGAATGCTAACTATGGCTACACCTTC. This chain connects TRBV6-5 to TRBJ1-2; unclear D gene. CDR1 and CDR2 (germline): MNHEY, SVGAGI. The CDR3 totals 14 residues. Trimming shortened V by 0 bases and J by 0 bases, and 5 bases separated the two germline ends.

The CDR3 protein is CASREPGQGYGYTF. CDR3 DNA sequence: TGTGCCAGCAGGGAGCCGGGACAGGGTTATGGCTACACCTTC. The chain joins TRBV28 to TRBJ1-2; 9 positions match TRBD1. V trimming: 6 bases; J trimming: 5 bases; junction bases outside the gene matches: 7. The CDR3 totals 14 residues. Germline-derived CDR1 and CDR2 are MDHEN and SYDVKM.

V gene TRBV5-1 combines with J gene TRBJ2-5; possibly TRBD2 for D (6 bases). The end of the DNA is better explained by TRBJ2-7, so the J call may be wrong. Per germline, CDR1 SGHRS and CDR2 YFSETQ. The CDR3 has 18 residues. DNA for the CDR3: TGCGCCAGCAGCTTGGGCAAGATAGCGGAGGGGCTTTCGGACGAGCAGTACTTC. Translating gives CASSLGKIAEGLSDEQYF.

This chain joins TRBV7-8 and TRBJ1-1; D call uncertain. Trimming removed 4 bases from V and 2 bases from J, with 11 bases in between. The CDR3 is made up of 14 amino acids. CDR1 SGHVS and CDR2 FQNEAQ come from the germline V gene. The chain's CDR3 is CASSSQQVNTEAFF. The CDR3 nucleotides read TGTGCCAGCAGCTCTCAACAAGTTAACACTGAAGCTTTCTTT.

The rearrangement joins TRBV15 to TRBJ1-4; D is possibly TRBD1 (5 bases). Germline V gives CDR1 LNHNV, CDR2 YYDKDF (reference sequence). This CDR3 is built from 16 residues. The germline V and J ends were trimmed by 3 bases and 6 bases, with 17 bases remaining between them. CDR3 sequence (DNA): TGTGCCACCAGCAGTGAACTAAAGGGGAGAGATGAAAAACTGTTTTTT. It specifies CATSSELKGRDEKLFF.

This clone showed up just once. This chain connects TRBV7-9 to TRBJ1-5; D uncertain. CDR1 is SEHNR and CDR2 is FQNEAQ in the germline V gene (reference sequence). Trimming removed 2 bases from V and 8 bases from J, with 10 bases in between. CDR3 length equals 13 residues. CDR3 bases: TGTGCCAGCAGCTTATTCCCATCAGAGCCCCAGCATTTT. The encoded protein is CASSLFPSEPQHF.

V is TRBV15 and J is TRBJ2-1; 8 bases match TRBD2. The CDR3 spans 15 residues. Per the germline V gene, CDR1 is LNHNV and CDR2 is YYDKDF (reference sequence). The junction had 5 bases not matched to a gene; V was cut back by 4 bases and J by 3 bases. The CDR3 region is CATSTLAASYNEQFF. The CDR3 region has the DNA TGTGCCACCAGCACACTAGCGGCCAGCTACAATGAGCAGTTCTTC.

V usage is TRBV7-6 and J usage is TRBJ2-3; possibly TRBD1 for D (7 bases). Germline CDR1 SGHVS, CDR2 FNYEAQ. Between the trimmed V and J ends, which lost 6 bases and 2 bases, there was a span of 15 bases. The CDR3 is 15 residues long. The CDR3 reads CASRGAGTVTDTQYF. The DNA for the CDR3 is TGTGCCAGCAGGGGGGCGGGGACAGTCACAGATACGCAGTATTTT.

In the case of this clone: As the CDR3 is not closed by the conserved phenylalanine or tryptophan, this likely results from a read error. The V call is TRBV15, the J call TRBJ2-7; the D gene is possibly TRBD1 (6 bases). This CDR3 has 14 amino acids. Germline V gene sequence: CDR1 LNHNV, CDR2 YYDKDF (reference sequence). Trimming pared 1 base from V and 4 bases from J, leaving 11 bases between. The CDR3 here is CATSRGTVPYEQYL. As DNA, the CDR3 is TGTGCCACCAGCAGAGGGACAGTCCCATACGAGCAGTACCTC.

The CDR3, as DNA: TGTGCCAGCAGCATAAAGACAGGGGGCTTCGCTTTCTTCTCCTACGAGCAGTACTTC. It translates to CASSIKTGGFAFFSYEQYF. The chain couples TRBV7-3 to TRBJ2-7; TRBD1 matches 10 bases. The germline V gene encodes CDR1 SGHTA and CDR2 FQGTGA. The CDR3 is 19 amino acids. V dropped 5 bases and J dropped 0; count of bases not matched to a gene: 16.

Concerning this clone: One end of the junction varies from germline; a read error may be responsible. V is TRBV6-1 and J is TRBJ1-1; 7 nucleotides match TRBD1. Germline V gene lookup returns CDR1 MNHNS and CDR2 SASEGT. This CDR3 spans 18 amino acids. The CDR3 protein is CASSQAHQTGVVNTEAFF. In DNA, the CDR3 is TGTGCCAGCAGTCAAGCCCATCAAACAGGGGTGGTAAACACTGAAGCTTTCTTT.

V is TRBV28 and J is TRBJ1-1; D gene ambiguous. The germline V and J ends were trimmed by 2 bases and 3 bases, with 22 bases remaining between them. The CDR3 extends over 18 amino acids. Germline V gene data show CDR1 as MDHEN and CDR2 as SYDVKM. CDR3 nucleotide sequence: TGTGCCAGCAGTTTAAAAGGGAGCGAGCGGAGGAATTACACTGAAGCTTTCTTT. Encoded protein: CASSLKGSERRNYTEAFF.

V and J are TRBV7-6 and TRBJ2-3; TRBD1 matches at 9 bases. Trimming removed 3 bases from V and 1 base from J; junction bases left unmatched: 5. The V gene's germline CDR1 is SGHVS and CDR2 FNYEAQ. The CDR3 is 16 residues long. The CDR3 loop is CASSFGTGRGTDTQYF. CDR3 DNA: TGTGCCAGCAGCTTCGGGACAGGGAGAGGCACAGATACGCAGTATTTT. Variable domain in full (rest from reference TRBV7-6 and TRBJ2-3): GAGVSQSPRYKVTKRGQDVALRCDPISGHVSLYWYRQALGQGPEFLTYFNYEAQQDKSGLPNDRFSAERPEGSISTLTIQRTEQRDSAMYRCASSFGTGRGTDTQYFGPGTRLTVL.

The chain joins TRBV27 to TRBJ2-3; possible D gene TRBD2, 6 bases. The V gene's germline CDR1 is MNHEY and CDR2 SMNVEV (reference sequence). The V end lost 6 bases, the J end lost 3 bases, and 13 bases lay between the germline ends. The CDR3 runs 14 residues. This chain's CDR3 is CASRDGTVTDTQYF. CDR3 sequence (DNA): TGTGCCAGCAGGGACGGGACTGTTACAGATACGCAGTATTTT.

This chain joins TRBV2 and TRBJ2-5; 7 nucleotides align to TRBD1. Germline V gene lookup returns CDR1 SNHLY and CDR2 FYNNEI. This CDR3 has 15 residues. V was pared by 1 base and J by 4 bases, with 6 bases of the junction left unmatched. CDR3 sequence (DNA): TGTGCCAGCAGTGAAGGCGCAGGGGGTAGAGAGACCCAGTACTTC. Its translation is CASSEGAGGRETQYF.

J is TRBJ2-1 and V is TRBV10-2; the match to TRBD2 covers 11 bases. The V gene's germline CDR1 is WSHSY and CDR2 SAAADI. J gave up 8 bases and V 7 bases, and 13 bases lay outside the gene matches. The CDR3 is 16 residues long. The CDR3 DNA sequence: TGCGCCAGCACCCGACTAGCGGGGACCTATAGGGATGAGCAGTTCTTC. Protein sequence: CASTRLAGTYRDEQFF.

The CDR3 DNA reads TGTGCCAGCAGTGACGGAGGGTTATACAATCAGCCCCAGCATTTT. This gives the protein CASSDGGLYNQPQHF. The V and J genes are TRBV27 and TRBJ1-5; the D is unclear. Germline lookup yields CDR1 MNHEY and CDR2 SMNVEV (reference sequence). This CDR3 comprises 15 residues. V was clipped by 5 bases and J by 3 bases, with 14 bases between them.

This rearrangement joins TRBV4-1 to TRBJ2-3, with no clear D. V was shortened by 0 bases and J by 1 base, with 17 bases between the two germline ends. There are 18 residues in the CDR3. Germline assignment: CDR1 MGHRA and CDR2 YSYEKL. For the CDR3, the DNA is TGCGCCAGCAGCCAAGATGAGCGCGAGGACGCCTGCACAGATACGCAGTATTTT. Translated, it gives CASSQDEREDACTDTQYF.

The genes are TRBV4-2 and TRBJ2-1; 10 bases agree with TRBD2. This CDR3 comprises 16 residues. Germline values: CDR1 LGHNA, CDR2 YNFKEQ. Trimming took 0 bases from V and 5 from J; bases not matched to a gene: 4. The DNA of the CDR3 is TGTGCCAGCAGCCAAGAGGGAGCGGGAGGGGACAATGAGCAGTTCTTC. It codes for CASSQEGAGGDNEQFF.

V gene TRBV2 combines with J gene TRBJ2-2; D not certain. V gave up 7 bases and J gave up 7 bases, with 25 bases separating them. The CDR3 sequence is 17 residues long. Germline values: CDR1 SNHLY, CDR2 FYNNEI. CDR3 region: CASTLRPHHAHGGELFF. The CDR3, as DNA: TGTGCCAGCACCCTCAGACCCCATCATGCCCACGGCGGGGAGCTGTTTTTT.

This chain connects TRBV27 to TRBJ2-7; D is possibly TRBD1 (6 bases). Trimming left V 5 bases short and J 2 bases short, with 16 bases between. Germline CDR1 is MNHEY and CDR2 is SMNVEV (reference sequence). This CDR3 region has 15 residues. CDR3 residues: CASSPRDTAPYEQYF. The CDR3 region has the DNA TGTGCCAGCAGTCCCCGGGACACCGCCCCCTACGAGCAGTACTTC.

The rearrangement links TRBV18 to TRBJ2-3; 9 positions match TRBD1. Germline CDR1 KGHSH, CDR2 LQKENI. V lost 5 bases to trimming and J lost 2 bases; unmatched junction nucleotides: 11. This CDR3 spans 17 amino acids. CDR3 protein: CASSYVRDREATDTQYF. CDR3 coding DNA: TGTGCCAGCTCATACGTGAGGGACAGGGAAGCCACAGATACGCAGTATTTT.

This clone has only a few counts. The rearrangement joins TRBV30 to TRBJ2-3; 8 positions match TRBD2. CDR3 length equals 16 residues. V gave up 0 bases and J gave up 1 base; unmatched junction bases: 6. Germline-derived CDR1 and CDR2 are GTSNPN and SVGIG (reference sequence). This CDR3 is CAWSVTGGPRTDTQYF. The CDR3 DNA reads as TGTGCCTGGAGTGTGACGGGAGGGCCCCGCACAGATACGCAGTATTTT. Full variable domain (remainder filled in from reference TRBV30 and TRBJ2-3): SQTIHQWPATLVQPVGSPLSLECTVEGTSNPNLYWYRQAAGRGLQLLFYSVGIGQISSEVPQNLSASRPQDRQFILSSKKLLLSDSGFYLCAWSVTGGPRTDTQYFGPGTRLTVL.

This chain uses TRBV28 with TRBJ2-3; D possibly corresponds to TRBD1 (6 bases). The CDR3 has 17 amino acids. Trimming left V 10 bases short and J 2 bases short, with 25 bases between. Looked up from germline, CDR1 is MDHEN and CDR2 is SYDVKM. This CDR3 is CATIPSSRDTYTDTQYF. In DNA, the CDR3 is TGTGCCACTATACCCTCCTCCCGGGACACTTACACAGATACGCAGTATTTT. Full variable domain (outside the CDR3, taken from reference TRBV28 and TRBJ2-3): DVKVTQSSRYLVKRTGEKVFLECVQDMDHENMFWYRQDPGLGLRLIYFSYDVKMKEKGDIPEGYSVSREKKERFSLILESASTNQTSMYLCATIPSSRDTYTDTQYFGPGTRLTVL.

The genes are TRBV5-4 and TRBJ1-4; unclear D gene. The CDR3 is made up of 14 amino acids. Germline CDR1 and CDR2: SGHNT and YYREEE (reference sequence). V dropped 5 bases and J dropped 0 bases, with 8 bases sitting between them. CDR3 sequence reads: CASSLHTTNEKLFF. The DNA of the CDR3 is TGTGCCAGCAGTCTACACACAACTAATGAAAAACTGTTTTTT.

The chain is built from TRBV27 and TRBJ2-7; D not resolved. CDR1 MNHEY and CDR2 SMNVEV come from the germline V gene (reference sequence). The length of the CDR3 is 14 residues. V was pared by 1 base and J by 2 bases, with 9 bases between. The CDR3 sequence: CASSLFAAPYEQYF. Written as DNA, the CDR3 is TGTGCCAGCAGTTTATTTGCAGCACCCTACGAGCAGTACTTC.

This clone came up once. The rearrangement joins TRBV19 to TRBJ2-3, with 9 positions matching TRBD1. The CDR3 is 16 amino acids. Germline lookup yields CDR1 LNHDA and CDR2 SQIVND (reference sequence). V was clipped by 4 bases and J by 2 bases; unmatched bases: 7. CDR3 sequence (DNA): TGTGCCAGTAGTACGCTTCGGACAGGGGCCACAGATACGCAGTATTTT. It encodes CASSTLRTGATDTQYF.